The clone carrying this T cell receptor (beta chain) showed up just a few times. TCRdb processed the 5' RACE reads anew with MiXCR; each CDR3 protein has one entry. Here the sample spans around 250,000 distinct CDR3 sequences, more than 9.5% being singletons. The sample originates from a study of identical twins. Trimming took 5 bases from V and 9 from J; bases not matched to a gene: 7. CDR1 and CDR2 (germline): MGHDK, SYGVNS. This CDR3 spans 13 amino acids. The sample was also reused in another study, on yellow fever vaccine responses in identical twins.

Sequenced sample: memory (CD45RO+) T cells sorted from blood. The genes are TRBV25-1 and TRBJ2-1; 7 bases are a match to TRBD2. The sequence came from a woman younger than 35 in good health. This CDR3 reads CASSTPPGGEQFF. CDR3 DNA sequence: TGTGCCAGCAGTACCCCCCCGGGGGGTGAGCAGTTCTTC.